Listed here are 21 T cell receptor beta chains from one sample, sequenced in a study of a mutant IDH1 vaccine in newly diagnosed glioma. These receptors' targets are unknown. Repertoires were generated with immunoSEQ multiplex PCR, while TCRdb's copy carries only in-frame clones and drops some. The sample holds roughly 51,000 clones, about four fifths seen once. As to time point: week 47, end of study. One vaccine dose held 300 ug of mutant IDH1 20-mer peptide and came with topical imiquimod. The sequencing here drew on PBMCs, taken from a glioma patient whose treatment included an IDH1 peptide vaccine. The receptors were sampled from a woman under 40 with glioma. Some clones in this sample may be carry-over from other donors' samples.

The V and J genes are TRBV14 and TRBJ2-3, with a tentative D call TRBD2 (6 bases). This CDR3 is 18 amino acids long. Germline V gives CDR1 SGHDN, CDR2 FVKESK. The ends were cut back, 0 bases at V and 0 bases at J, with 16 bases in the middle. For the CDR3, the DNA is TGTGCCAGCAGCCAAGACCGATTTGGCGGGACTAGCACAGATACGCAGTATTTT. The encoded protein is CASSQDRFGGTSTDTQYF.

This chain uses TRBV11-2 with TRBJ1-2; weak D call: TRBD1 (6 bases). CDR3 length equals 16 residues. Germline V CDR1 and CDR2: SGHAT, FQNNGV. V was cut by 4 bases and J by 4 bases, with 19 bases left in between. CDR3 in DNA: TGTGCCAGCAGCTCCGGGGGGGGCCCAGAGCTCTATGGCTACACCTTC. It specifies CASSSGGGPELYGYTF.

A few counts support this clone. The V gene is TRBV7-9, the J gene TRBJ1-5, with TRBD1 as a possible D gene (5 bases). Trimming took off 1 base at V and 6 bases at J, with 7 bases between the two ends. The CDR3 spans 13 residues. The germline V gene has CDR1 SEHNR and CDR2 FQNEAQ (reference sequence). Here the CDR3 DNA reads TGTGCCAGCAGCTTAGAGGGGATTCAGCCCCAGCATTTT. Translating it yields CASSLEGIQPQHF. Full variable domain (outside the CDR3, taken from reference TRBV7-9 and TRBJ1-5): DTGVSQNPRHKITKRGQNVTFRCDPISEHNRLYWYRQTLGQGPEFLTYFQNEAQLEKSRLLSDRFSAERPKGSFSTLEIQRTEQGDSAMYLCASSLEGIQPQHFGDGTRLSIL.

V and J are TRBV9 and TRBJ2-7; D may be TRBD2 (5 bases). The CDR3 is 15 amino acids. Trimming cost V 0 bases and J 3 bases, with 13 bases left between them. Germline V gene data show CDR1 as SGDLS and CDR2 as YYNGEE. As DNA, the CDR3 is TGTGCCAGCAGCGTAGCTACGAGCGCGGGCTACGAGCAGTACTTC. Encoded protein: CASSVATSAGYEQYF.

The chain combines TRBV7-9 with TRBJ2-2, with D perhaps given as TRBD1 or TRBD2 (5 bases each). CDR1 and CDR2 (germline): SEHNR, FQNEAQ (reference sequence). The CDR3 contains 18 residues. V shed 2 bases and J shed 3 bases, with 19 bases lying between them. The CDR3 nucleotides read TGTGCCAGCAGCTTAATGGGGACGGTGCCCTGGGACACCGGGGAGCTGTTTTTT. It specifies CASSLMGTVPWDTGELFF.

This chain uses TRBV27 with TRBJ1-2, with a weak D call TRBD1 (6 bases). The V and J ends lost 5 bases and 6 bases respectively, with 22 bases between them. CDR3 size: 16 residues. Germline lookup yields CDR1 MNHEY and CDR2 SMNVEV (reference sequence). The CDR3 protein is CASSPRGGGGRDGYTF. CDR3 DNA: TGTGCCAGCAGTCCGAGGGGGGGCGGCGGACGGGATGGCTACACCTTC.

The chain carries TRBV5-1 and TRBJ2-3; 9 nucleotides match TRBD2. Germline V gene data show CDR1 as SGHRS and CDR2 as YFSETQ. The V and J ends lost 2 bases and 3 bases, in that order; junction bases with no gene match: 4. The CDR3 totals 15 residues. The CDR3 nucleotides read TGCGCCAGCAGCTTCGTAGCGGGAGAGACAGATACGCAGTATTTT. Amino acid sequence: CASSFVAGETDTQYF.

V usage is TRBV19 and J usage is TRBJ1-2; maybe TRBD1 (5 bases). The CDR3 loop spans 13 amino acids. Germline lookup yields CDR1 LNHDA and CDR2 SQIVND (reference sequence). Trimming cost V 3 bases and J 2 bases, with 7 bases left between them. CDR3 loop: CASSIAGNYGYTF. CDR3 sequence (DNA): TGTGCCAGTAGTATTGCAGGGAACTATGGCTACACCTTC.

V and J are TRBV19 and TRBJ2-4; D gene unclear. The germline V and J ends were trimmed by 6 bases and 5 bases, with 8 bases remaining between them. This CDR3 has 12 amino acids. Per the germline V gene, CDR1 is LNHDA and CDR2 is SQIVND (reference sequence). The CDR3 DNA reads as TGTGCCAGTAGGAGCGCCGAAAACATTCAGTACTTC. This gives the protein CASRSAENIQYF.

The J gene is TRBJ1-2, the V gene TRBV27; D unclear. The CDR3 length is 12 residues. The germline gives CDR1 MNHEY, CDR2 SMNVEV (reference sequence). Trimming pared 5 bases from V and 5 bases from J, leaving 9 bases between. Here the CDR3 reads CASSRQDYGYTF. Written as DNA, the CDR3 is TGTGCCAGCAGTCGTCAGGATTATGGCTACACCTTC.

This clone was found once. The sample has other DNA sequences that encode this CDR3 too. The chain is built from TRBV4-1 and TRBJ2-7; D not resolved. This CDR3 has 13 residues. Germline CDR1 MGHRA, CDR2 YSYEKL. Trimming took 0 bases from V and 4 from J, leaving 7 bases between them. CDR3 residues: CASSQETVYEQYF. CDR3 DNA: TGCGCCAGCAGCCAAGAGACGGTTTACGAGCAGTACTTC.

The chain combines TRBV6-5 with TRBJ1-4; tentative D call: TRBD1 (5 bases). Trimming left V 5 bases short and J 8 bases short, with 15 bases between. This CDR3 has 14 residues. The germline V gene encodes CDR1 MNHEY and CDR2 SVGAGI. In DNA form, the CDR3 reads TGTGCCAGCAGTCCCCGGGACTTGGGAGAAAAACTGTTTTTT. Residues: CASSPRDLGEKLFF.

This chain links TRBV28 with TRBJ2-7, with 8 bases identical to TRBD2. The V gene's germline CDR1 is MDHEN and CDR2 SYDVKM. Trimming removed 4 bases from V and 4 bases from J; junction bases left unmatched: 15. This CDR3 has 17 amino acids. DNA of the CDR3: TGTGCCAGCAGTTATGGGGCTAGCGGGCCGGCTGCATACGAGCAGTACTTC. It translates to CASSYGASGPAAYEQYF.

CDR3 amino acids: CASTTTGQSNTEAFF. The CDR3 bases are TGTGCCAGCACCACCACGGGGCAGTCGAACACTGAAGCTTTCTTT. The V call is TRBV9, the J call TRBJ1-1, with a tentative D call TRBD1 (5 bases). The CDR3 runs 15 residues. Trimming shortened V by 6 bases and J by 1 base, and 16 bases separated the two germline ends. CDR1 and CDR2 from the germline V gene are SGDLS and YYNGEE.

In DNA, the CDR3 is TGTGCCTGGAGTGTCACTAACTATGGCTACACCTTC. Encoded protein: CAWSVTNYGYTF. This chain joins TRBV30 and TRBJ1-2; D unclear. With 0 bases removed from V and 0 bases from J, the gap between germline ends came to 2 bases. There are 12 residues in the CDR3. Germline assignment: CDR1 GTSNPN and CDR2 SVGIG (reference sequence).

This clone appeared once. The chain has TRBV9 and TRBJ2-3, with D perhaps assigned TRBD1 or TRBD2 (5 bases each). Germline assignment: CDR1 SGDLS and CDR2 YYNGEE. CDR3 length: 16 amino acids. Between the trimmed V and J ends, which lost 1 base and 4 bases, there was a span of 16 bases. CDR3 in DNA: TGTGCCAGCAGCGTAAAAGCAGGACACGGGGCAGATACGCAGTATTTT. Amino acids: CASSVKAGHGADTQYF.

The chain is built from TRBV28 and TRBJ1-5; D unclear. V lost 2 bases and J 5 bases, leaving 10 bases between the germline ends. The germline CDR1 and CDR2 sequences are MDHEN and SYDVKM. The CDR3 covers 14 residues. The CDR3 here is CASSLGRSYQPQHF. In nucleotides, the CDR3 is TGTGCCAGCAGTTTAGGACGGTCATATCAGCCCCAGCATTTT.

The V call is TRBV11-2, the J call TRBJ2-2; 10 bases align to TRBD2. Germline loops: CDR1 SGHAT, CDR2 FQNNGV. There are 18 residues in the CDR3. J gave up 0 bases and V 10 bases, and 14 bases lay outside the gene matches. CDR3 protein: CAIPRASGSGPNTGELFF. The CDR3 DNA follows: TGTGCCATCCCTCGGGCTAGCGGGAGTGGGCCGAACACCGGGGAGCTGTTTTTT.

This rearrangement joins TRBV7-9 to TRBJ2-5, with D possibly TRBD2 on 6 matching bases. CDR1 is SEHNR and CDR2 is FQNEAQ in the germline V gene (reference sequence). The CDR3 totals 15 residues. The V end lost 1 base, the J end lost 5 bases, and 14 bases lay between the germline ends. CDR3 sequence reads: CASSLVGGALETQYF. CDR3 DNA sequence: TGTGCCAGCAGCTTAGTGGGGGGAGCCCTGGAGACCCAGTACTTC.

The chain links TRBV2 to TRBJ1-1, with D uncertain. The CDR3 contains 17 residues. V dropped 6 bases and J dropped 6 bases, with 26 bases sitting between them. Germline V CDR1 and CDR2: SNHLY, FYNNEI. The CDR3 loop is CASSAPGPTESWAEAFF. In DNA, the CDR3 is TGTGCCAGCAGCGCTCCTGGACCGACGGAGTCCTGGGCTGAAGCTTTCTTT.

V is TRBV28 and J is TRBJ1-5; TRBD1 matches 7 bases. V gave up 4 bases and J gave up 6 bases; unmatched junction bases: 12. The CDR3 has 16 amino acids. Germline CDR1 reads MDHEN; CDR2 reads SYDVKM. The CDR3 spells CASSSQDDRVAQPQHF. The CDR3 DNA is TGTGCCAGCAGTTCGCAAGACGACAGGGTGGCTCAGCCCCAGCATTTT.